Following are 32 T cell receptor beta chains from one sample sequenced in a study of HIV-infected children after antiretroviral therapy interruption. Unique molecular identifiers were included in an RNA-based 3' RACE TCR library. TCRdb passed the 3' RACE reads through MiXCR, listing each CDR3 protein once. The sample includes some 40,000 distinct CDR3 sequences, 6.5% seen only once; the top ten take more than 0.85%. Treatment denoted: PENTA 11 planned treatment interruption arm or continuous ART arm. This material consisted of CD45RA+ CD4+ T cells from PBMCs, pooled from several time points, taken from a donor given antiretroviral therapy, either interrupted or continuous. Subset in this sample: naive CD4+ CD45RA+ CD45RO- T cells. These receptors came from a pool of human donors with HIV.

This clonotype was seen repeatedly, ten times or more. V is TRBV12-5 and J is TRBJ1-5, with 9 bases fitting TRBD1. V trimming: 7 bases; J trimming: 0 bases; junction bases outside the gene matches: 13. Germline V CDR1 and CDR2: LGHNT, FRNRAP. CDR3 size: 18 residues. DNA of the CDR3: TGTGCTAGTGCCCCACTGGGGGGACAGGGATATAGCAATCAGCCCCAGCATTTT. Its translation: CASAPLGGQGYSNQPQHF.

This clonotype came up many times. The CDR3 spells CASSSTGIGQYF. The CDR3 DNA sequence: TGTGCCAGCAGCTCGACGGGGATTGGGCAGTATTTT. The chain uses TRBV7-2 and TRBJ2-3; a weak D match, TRBD2 (5 bases). V was shortened by 4 bases and J by 11 bases, with 13 bases between the two germline ends. Germline lookup yields CDR1 SGHTA and CDR2 FQGNSA. This CDR3 region has 12 residues.

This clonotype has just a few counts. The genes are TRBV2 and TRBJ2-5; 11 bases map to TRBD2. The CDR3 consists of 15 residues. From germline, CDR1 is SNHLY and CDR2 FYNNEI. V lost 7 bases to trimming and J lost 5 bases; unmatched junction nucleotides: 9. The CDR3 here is CASTQIAGGPETQYF. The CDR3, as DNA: TGTGCCAGCACACAGATAGCGGGAGGGCCGGAGACCCAGTACTTC. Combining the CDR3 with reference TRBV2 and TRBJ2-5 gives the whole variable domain EPEVTQTPSHQVTQMGQEVILRCVPISNHLYFYWYRQILGQKVEFLVSFYNNEISEKSEIFDDQFSVERPDGSNFTLKIRSTKLEDSAMYFCASTQIAGGPETQYFGPGTRLLVL.

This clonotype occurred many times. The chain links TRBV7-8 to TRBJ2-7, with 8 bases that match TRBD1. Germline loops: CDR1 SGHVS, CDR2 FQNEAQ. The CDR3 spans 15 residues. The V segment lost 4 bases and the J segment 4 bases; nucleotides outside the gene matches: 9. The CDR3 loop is CASSSGQGRPYEQYF. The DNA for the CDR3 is TGTGCCAGCAGCTCCGGACAGGGCCGCCCGTACGAGCAGTACTTC. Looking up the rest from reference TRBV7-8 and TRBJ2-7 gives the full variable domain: GAGVSQSPRYKVAKRGQDVALRCDPISGHVSLFWYQQALGQGPEFLTYFQNEAQLDKSGLPSDRFFAERPEGSVSTLKIQRTQQEDSAVYLCASSSGQGRPYEQYFGPGTRLTVT.

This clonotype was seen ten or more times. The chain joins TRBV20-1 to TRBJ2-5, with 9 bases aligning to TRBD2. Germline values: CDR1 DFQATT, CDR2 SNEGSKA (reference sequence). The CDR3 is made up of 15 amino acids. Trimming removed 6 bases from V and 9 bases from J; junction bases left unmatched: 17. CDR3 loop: CSADVVTSGSRAQYF. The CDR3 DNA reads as TGCAGTGCCGATGTAGTGACTAGCGGTTCGAGGGCCCAGTACTTC.

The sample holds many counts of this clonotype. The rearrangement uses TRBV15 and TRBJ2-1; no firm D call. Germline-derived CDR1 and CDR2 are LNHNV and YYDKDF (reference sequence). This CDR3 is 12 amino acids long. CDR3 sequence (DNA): TGTGCTAGCAGTAGTAACTATGCTGAGCAGTTCTTC. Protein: CASSSNYAEQFF.

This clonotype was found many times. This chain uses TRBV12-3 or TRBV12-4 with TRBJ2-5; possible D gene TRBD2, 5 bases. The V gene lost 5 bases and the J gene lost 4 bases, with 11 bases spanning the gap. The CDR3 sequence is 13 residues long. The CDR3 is CASSLSGGETQYF. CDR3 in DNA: TGTGCCAGCAGTCTAAGCGGCGGAGAGACCCAGTACTTC.

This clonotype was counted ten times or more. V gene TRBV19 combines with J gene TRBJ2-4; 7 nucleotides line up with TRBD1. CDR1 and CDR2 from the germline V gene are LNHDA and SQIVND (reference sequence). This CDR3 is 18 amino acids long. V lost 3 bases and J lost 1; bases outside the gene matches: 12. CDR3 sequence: CASSIRTGAKAAKNIQYF. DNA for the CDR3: TGTGCCAGTAGTATCCGAACAGGGGCCAAAGCGGCCAAAAACATTCAGTACTTC. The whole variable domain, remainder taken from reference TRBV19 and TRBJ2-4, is DGGITQSPKYLFRKEGQNVTLSCEQNLNHDAMYWYRQDPGQGLRLIYYSQIVNDFQKGDIAEGYSVSREKKESFPLTVTSAQKNPTAFYLCASSIRTGAKAAKNIQYFGAGTRLSVL.

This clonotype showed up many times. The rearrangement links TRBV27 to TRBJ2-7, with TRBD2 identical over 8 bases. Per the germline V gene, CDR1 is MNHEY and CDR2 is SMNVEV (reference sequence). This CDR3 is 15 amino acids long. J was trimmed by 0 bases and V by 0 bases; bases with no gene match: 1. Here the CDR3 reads CASSLSGLASYEQYF. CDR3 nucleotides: TGTGCCAGCAGTTTATCTGGACTAGCCTCCTACGAGCAGTACTTC.

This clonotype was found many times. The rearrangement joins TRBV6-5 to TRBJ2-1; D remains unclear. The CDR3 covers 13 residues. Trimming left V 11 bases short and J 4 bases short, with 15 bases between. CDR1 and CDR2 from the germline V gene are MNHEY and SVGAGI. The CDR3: CASARSGYNEQFF. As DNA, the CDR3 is TGTGCCTCAGCCCGGTCGGGTTACAATGAGCAGTTCTTC.

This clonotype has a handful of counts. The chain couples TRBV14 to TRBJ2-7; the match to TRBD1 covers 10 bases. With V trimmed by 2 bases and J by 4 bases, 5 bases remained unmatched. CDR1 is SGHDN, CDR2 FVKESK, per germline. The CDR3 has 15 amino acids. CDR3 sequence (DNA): TGTGCCAGCAGCCAAACTGGACAGGGGGAGTACGAGCAGTACTTC. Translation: CASSQTGQGEYEQYF. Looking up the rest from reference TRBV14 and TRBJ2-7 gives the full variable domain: EAGVTQFPSHSVIEKGQTVTLRCDPISGHDNLYWYRRVMGKEIKFLLHFVKESKQDESGMPNNRFLAERTGGTYSTLKVQPAELEDSGVYFCASSQTGQGEYEQYFGPGTRLTVT.

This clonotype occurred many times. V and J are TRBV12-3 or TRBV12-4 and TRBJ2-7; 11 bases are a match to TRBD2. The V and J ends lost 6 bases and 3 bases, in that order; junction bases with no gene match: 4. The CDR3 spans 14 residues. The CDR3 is CASSRLAGSYEQYF. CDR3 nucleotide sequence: TGTGCCAGCAGCCGACTAGCGGGAAGCTACGAGCAGTACTTC.

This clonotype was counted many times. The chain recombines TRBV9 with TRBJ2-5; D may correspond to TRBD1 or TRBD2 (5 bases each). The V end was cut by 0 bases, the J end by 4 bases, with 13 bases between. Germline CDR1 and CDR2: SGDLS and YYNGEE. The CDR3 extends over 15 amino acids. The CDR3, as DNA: TGTGCCAGCAGCGTAGTGGGGACCCTCTCAGAGACCCAGTACTTC. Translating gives CASSVVGTLSETQYF.

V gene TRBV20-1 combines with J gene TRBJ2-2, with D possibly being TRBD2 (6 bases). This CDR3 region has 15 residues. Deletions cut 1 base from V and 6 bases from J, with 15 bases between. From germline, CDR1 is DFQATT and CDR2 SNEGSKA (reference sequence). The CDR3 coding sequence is TGCAGTGCTAGAGGAAGGACTACCCCCCCCGGGGAGCTGTTTTTT. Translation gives CSARGRTTPPGELFF.

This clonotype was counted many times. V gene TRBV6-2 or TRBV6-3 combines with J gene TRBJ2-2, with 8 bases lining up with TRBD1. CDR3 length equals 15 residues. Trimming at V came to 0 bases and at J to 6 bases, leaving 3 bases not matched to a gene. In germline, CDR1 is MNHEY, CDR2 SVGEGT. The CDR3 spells CASSYSTGAAGELFF. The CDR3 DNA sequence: TGTGCCAGCAGTTACTCGACAGGGGCTGCCGGGGAGCTGTTTTTT.

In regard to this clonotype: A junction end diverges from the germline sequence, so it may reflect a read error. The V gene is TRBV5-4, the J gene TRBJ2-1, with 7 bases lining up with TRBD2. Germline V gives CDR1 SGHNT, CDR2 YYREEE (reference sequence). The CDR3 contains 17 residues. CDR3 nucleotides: TGCGCCAGCAGCTTGGAGGGTGCGGGAGCGGGCTACAATGAGCAGTTCTTC. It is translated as CASSLEGAGAGYNEQFF.

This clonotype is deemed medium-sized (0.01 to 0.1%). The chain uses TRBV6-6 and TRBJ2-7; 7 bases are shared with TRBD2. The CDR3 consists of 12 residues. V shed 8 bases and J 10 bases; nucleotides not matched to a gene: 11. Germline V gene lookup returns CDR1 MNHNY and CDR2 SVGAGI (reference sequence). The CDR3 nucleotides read TGTGCCAGCGGTGATAACTGGGGGGGACAGTACTTC. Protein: CASGDNWGGQYF.

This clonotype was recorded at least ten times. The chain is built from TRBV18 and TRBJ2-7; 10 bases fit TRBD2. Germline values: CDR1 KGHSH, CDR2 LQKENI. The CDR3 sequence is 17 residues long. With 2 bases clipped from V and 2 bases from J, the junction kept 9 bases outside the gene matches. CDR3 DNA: TGTGCCAGCTCACCATCTAGCGGGAGTTGGGGGACCTACGAGCAGTACTTC. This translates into CASSPSSGSWGTYEQYF.

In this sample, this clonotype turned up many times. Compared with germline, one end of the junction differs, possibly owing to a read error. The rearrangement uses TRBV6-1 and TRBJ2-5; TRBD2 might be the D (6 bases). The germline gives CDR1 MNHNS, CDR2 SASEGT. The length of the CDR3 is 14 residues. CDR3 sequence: CASSEQGGEHTQYF. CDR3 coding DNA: TGTGCCAGCAGTGAACAGGGAGGAGAACACACCCAGTACTTT.

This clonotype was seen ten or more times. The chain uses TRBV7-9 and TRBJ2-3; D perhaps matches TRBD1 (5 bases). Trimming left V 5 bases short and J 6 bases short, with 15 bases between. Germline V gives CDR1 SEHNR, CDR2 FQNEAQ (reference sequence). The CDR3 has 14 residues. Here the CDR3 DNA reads TGTGCCAGCAGCCTATCCAGGGCCTTGGATACGCAGTATTTT. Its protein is CASSLSRALDTQYF.

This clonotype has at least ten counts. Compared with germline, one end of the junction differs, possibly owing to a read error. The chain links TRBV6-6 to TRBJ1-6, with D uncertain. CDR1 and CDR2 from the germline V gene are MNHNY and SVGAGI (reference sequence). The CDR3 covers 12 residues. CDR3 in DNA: TGTGCCAGCAGGGACTATAATTCGCCCCTCTACTTT. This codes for CASRDYNSPLYF.

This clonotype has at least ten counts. The CDR3, as DNA: TGTGCCAGTAGTATACCCGGGACTAGAGACAATGAGCAGTTCTTC. It translates to CASSIPGTRDNEQFF. This rearrangement joins TRBV19 to TRBJ2-1; 8 nucleotides line up with TRBD2. There are 15 residues in the CDR3. In germline, CDR1 is LNHDA, CDR2 SQIVND (reference sequence). V was pared by 2 bases and J by 5 bases, with 5 bases of the junction left unmatched.

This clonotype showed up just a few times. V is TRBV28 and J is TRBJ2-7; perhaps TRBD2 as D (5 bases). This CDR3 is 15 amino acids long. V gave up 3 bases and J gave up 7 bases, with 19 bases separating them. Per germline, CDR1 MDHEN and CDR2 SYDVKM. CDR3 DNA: TGTGCCAGCAGTTTGGGCGGGCACCCTCTGGTAGAGCAGTACTTC. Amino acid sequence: CASSLGGHPLVEQYF.

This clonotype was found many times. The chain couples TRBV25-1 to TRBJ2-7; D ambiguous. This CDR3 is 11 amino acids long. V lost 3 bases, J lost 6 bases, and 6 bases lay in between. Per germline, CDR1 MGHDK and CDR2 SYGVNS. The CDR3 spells CASSDPVEQYF. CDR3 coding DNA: TGTGCCAGCAGTGACCCCGTCGAGCAGTACTTC.

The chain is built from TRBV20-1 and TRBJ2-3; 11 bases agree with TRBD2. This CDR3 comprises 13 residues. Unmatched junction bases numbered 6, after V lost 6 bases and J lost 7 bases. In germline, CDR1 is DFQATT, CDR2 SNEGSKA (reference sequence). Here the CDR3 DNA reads TGCAGTGCATCCACTAGCGGGAGTTATACGCAGTATTTT. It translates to CSASTSGSYTQYF.

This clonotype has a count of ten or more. The CDR3 loop is CASSVARWTSYNEQFF. For the CDR3, the DNA is TGTGCCAGCAGCGTAGCGAGGTGGACCTCCTACAATGAGCAGTTCTTC. The V call is TRBV9, the J call TRBJ2-1; D call uncertain. Germline V gene lookup returns CDR1 SGDLS and CDR2 YYNGEE. Trimming shortened V by 0 bases and J by 0 bases, and 10 bases separated the two germline ends. The CDR3 spans 16 residues.

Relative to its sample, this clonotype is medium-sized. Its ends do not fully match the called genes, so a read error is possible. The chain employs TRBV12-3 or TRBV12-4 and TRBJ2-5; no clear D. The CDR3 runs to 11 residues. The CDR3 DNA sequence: TGTGCAAGCAGCTCAGAAGACACCCAGTACTTT. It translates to CASSSEDTQYF.

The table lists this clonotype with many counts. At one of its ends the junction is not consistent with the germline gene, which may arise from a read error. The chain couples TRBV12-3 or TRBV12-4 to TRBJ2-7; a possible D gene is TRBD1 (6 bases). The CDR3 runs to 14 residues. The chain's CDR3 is CASSLEQGLYEQYF. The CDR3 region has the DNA TGTGCAAGCAGCTTAGAACAGGGCCTCTATGAACAGTACTTC.

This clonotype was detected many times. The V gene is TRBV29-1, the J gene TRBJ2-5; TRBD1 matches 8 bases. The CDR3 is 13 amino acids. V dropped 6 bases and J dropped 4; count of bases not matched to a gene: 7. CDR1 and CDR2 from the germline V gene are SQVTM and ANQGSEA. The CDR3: CSVENRGRETQYF. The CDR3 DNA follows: TGCAGCGTAGAAAACAGGGGGAGAGAGACCCAGTACTTC.

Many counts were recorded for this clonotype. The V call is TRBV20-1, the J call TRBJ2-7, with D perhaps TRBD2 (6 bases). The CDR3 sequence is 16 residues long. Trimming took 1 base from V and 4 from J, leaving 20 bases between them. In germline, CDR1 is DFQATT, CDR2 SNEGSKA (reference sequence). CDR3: CSARGGGAPGRYEQYF. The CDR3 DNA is TGCAGTGCTAGAGGGGGTGGAGCTCCGGGGAGGTACGAGCAGTACTTC.

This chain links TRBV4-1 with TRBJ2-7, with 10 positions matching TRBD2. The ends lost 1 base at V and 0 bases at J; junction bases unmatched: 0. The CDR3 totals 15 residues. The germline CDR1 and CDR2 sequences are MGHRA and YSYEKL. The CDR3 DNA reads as TGCGCCAGCAGCCAAGGACTAGCGGGCTCCTACGAGCAGTACTTC. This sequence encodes CASSQGLAGSYEQYF.

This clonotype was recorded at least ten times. CDR3 loop: CASSEISPALFSGSEEETQYF. The CDR3 DNA reads as TGTGCCAGCAGTGAGATTAGCCCAGCTCTATTTAGCGGGAGTGAAGAGGAGACCCAGTACTTC. This chain connects TRBV6-1 to TRBJ2-5, with TRBD2 matching over 9 bases. Germline CDR1 reads MNHNS; CDR2 reads SASEGT. The length of the CDR3 is 21 residues. The ends lost 3 bases at V and 5 bases at J; junction bases unmatched: 25.